Each of the 26 T cell receptor beta chains below was sequenced from the same sample in a study of vaccination and CD4 T cells after COVID-19. Noted treatment: roughly 11-day PBMC culture with coronavirus spike peptide pools or control peptides (ViraFEST assay). The Oncomine TCR Beta short-read assay sequenced DNA from cultured CD4+ T cells. TCRdb fed the PCR reads into MiXCR, producing one record per CDR3 protein. The sample consists of about 17,000 distinct CDR3 sequences, about 56% of them appearing once. No antigen has been assigned to these receptors. The sequencing sample was made of CD4+ T cells from blood, cultured in vitro. The source of these receptors is a human donor who had recovered from COVID-19.

The chain combines TRBV19 with TRBJ2-3, with 11 nucleotides matching TRBD2. V dropped 5 bases and J dropped 1; count of bases not matched to a gene: 2. Germline V gene lookup returns CDR1 LNHDA and CDR2 SQIVND (reference sequence). The CDR3 runs to 15 residues. CDR3 nucleotide sequence: TGTGCCAGTAGTCCACTAGCGGGAGGCACAGATACGCAGTATTTT. This encodes CASSPLAGGTDTQYF.

A few counts support this clonotype. The gene calls are TRBV20-1 and TRBJ1-2, with unresolved D. Per the germline V gene, CDR1 is DFQATT and CDR2 is SNEGSKA (reference sequence). Trimming removed 6 bases from V and 4 bases from J, with 15 bases in between. CDR3 length: 13 amino acids. For the CDR3, the DNA is TGCAGTGCCCCCGGGCAGGCGGGCTATGGCTACACCTTC. Translation gives CSAPGQAGYGYTF.

The V call is TRBV5-4, the J call TRBJ2-7; D may match TRBD1 or TRBD2 (5 bases each). Germline CDR1 reads SGHNT; CDR2 reads YYREEE (reference sequence). The CDR3 is 13 amino acids. V dropped 4 bases and J dropped 8 bases, with 16 bases sitting between them. CDR3 coding DNA: TGTGCCAGCAGCATGGGGCAGGACGGGAAGCAGTACTTC. Protein product: CASSMGQDGKQYF.

The V call is TRBV28, the J call TRBJ1-2; 8 nucleotides match TRBD1. V lost 2 bases, J lost 7 bases, and 6 bases stayed unmatched. The CDR3 spans 14 residues. Germline CDR1 reads MDHEN; CDR2 reads SYDVKM. Written as DNA, the CDR3 is TGTGCCAGCAGTTTACTCCGGACAGGGTCTGGCTACACCTTC. It encodes CASSLLRTGSGYTF.

This clonotype was detected a few times. The rearrangement links TRBV6-5 to TRBJ2-2; D remains unclear. Trimming shortened V by 0 bases and J by 8 bases, and 10 bases separated the two germline ends. CDR3 length equals 14 residues. CDR1 MNHEY and CDR2 SVGAGI come from the germline V gene. Here the CDR3 DNA reads TGTGCCAGCAGTTACTCTTGGTCAGCAGGGGAGCTGTTTTTT. Protein product: CASSYSWSAGELFF.

This clonotype was observed a few times. The chain links TRBV30 to TRBJ1-2, with TRBD1 as a possible D gene (5 bases). The length of the CDR3 is 11 residues. Germline lookup yields CDR1 GTSNPN and CDR2 SVGIG (reference sequence). V was cut by 5 bases and J by 2 bases, with 6 bases left in between. The CDR3 coding sequence is TGTGCCTGGGGGACGAACTATGGCTACACCTTC. It translates to CAWGTNYGYTF.

The CDR3 coding sequence is TGTGCCAGCAGTAGCTCCTCTGGAAACACCATATATTTT. It encodes CASSSSSGNTIYF. The rearrangement joins TRBV6-1 to TRBJ1-3, with D unclear. The V end was cut by 5 bases, the J end by 0 bases, with 5 bases between. The length of the CDR3 is 13 residues. CDR1 is MNHNS, CDR2 SASEGT, per germline.

This chain links TRBV20-1 with TRBJ2-3; 7 bases are a match to TRBD2. Germline trimming cut 6 bases from V and 6 bases from J; bases unmatched to any gene: 3. Germline CDR1 reads DFQATT; CDR2 reads SNEGSKA (reference sequence). This CDR3 is built from 11 residues. CDR3: CSARLADTQYF. The DNA of the CDR3 is TGCAGTGCGAGACTAGCTGATACGCAGTATTTT.

The chain links TRBV6-1 to TRBJ1-5; D unclear. The CDR3 is 14 residues long. Trimming removed 10 bases at V and 0 bases at J, with 13 bases between. Germline assignment: CDR1 MNHNS and CDR2 SASEGT. DNA of the CDR3: TGTGCCACCTGGACGGGGAATAGCAATCAGCCCCAGCATTTT. This gives the protein CATWTGNSNQPQHF.

This rearrangement joins TRBV11-2 to TRBJ2-7; no clear D gene. The V end lost 5 bases, the J end lost 3 bases, and 14 bases lay between the germline ends. Germline V gene lookup returns CDR1 SGHAT and CDR2 FQNNGV. The CDR3 loop spans 14 amino acids. This CDR3 is CASSEQGANYEQYF. Written as DNA, the CDR3 is TGTGCCAGCAGCGAGCAAGGCGCGAACTACGAGCAGTACTTC.

As DNA, the CDR3 is TGTGCCAGCAGTGCGGGGCAAGAGACCCAGTACTTC. Translated: CASSAGQETQYF. This chain joins TRBV6-1 and TRBJ2-5, with a possible D match to TRBD2 (5 bases). This CDR3 is built from 12 residues. The V gene's germline CDR1 is MNHNS and CDR2 SASEGT. Trimming cost V 4 bases and J 2 bases, with 5 bases left between them.

This clonotype was picked up a small number of times. This chain connects TRBV5-1 to TRBJ1-1, with 11 bases identical to TRBD1. Germline-derived CDR1 and CDR2 are SGHRS and YFSETQ. V was clipped by 0 bases and J by 7 bases; unmatched bases: 2. The CDR3 consists of 14 residues. The CDR3 is CASSLGTGGLEAFF. The CDR3 region has the DNA TGCGCCAGCAGCTTGGGGACAGGGGGCCTTGAAGCTTTCTTT.

This clonotype was counted only a few times. Sequence at one end of the junction differs from germline and may be a read error. The CDR3 DNA follows: TGTGCCAGCAGTCACACAGGGGGCCCCGCATACCCTCCCAACTTC. Its protein product is CASSHTGGPAYPPNF. J is TRBJ2-7 and V is TRBV6-1; TRBD1 agrees at 9 bases. The V gene's germline CDR1 is MNHNS and CDR2 SASEGT. The CDR3 contains 15 residues.

In its sample, this clonotype was seen a few times. The chain recombines TRBV30 with TRBJ2-5, with 9 positions matching TRBD1. The germline V gene encodes CDR1 GTSNPN and CDR2 SVGIG (reference sequence). The CDR3 runs to 12 residues. The CDR3 coding sequence is TGTGCTTTTACAGGGGGCGGGGAGACCCAGTACTTC. Its translation: CAFTGGGETQYF.

By its share, this clonotype is medium-sized. The chain combines TRBV24-1 with TRBJ2-2; maybe TRBD1 (5 bases). The germline V gene encodes CDR1 KGHDR and CDR2 SFDVKD. CDR3 size: 16 residues. V was trimmed by 4 bases and J by 3 bases, leaving 14 bases between them. CDR3 sequence (DNA): TGTGCCACCAGTGACCCAGCTAGGGGCGACACCGGGGAGCTGTTTTTT. As protein: CATSDPARGDTGELFF.

This clonotype was observed a few times. This chain joins TRBV6-2 or TRBV6-3 and TRBJ1-1, with 8 bases lining up with TRBD1. V lost 6 bases to trimming and J lost 3 bases; unmatched junction nucleotides: 6. Germline CDR1 is MNHEY and CDR2 is SVGEGT. The length of the CDR3 is 14 residues. The CDR3 loop is CASSPRDRYTEAFF. CDR3 DNA sequence: TGTGCCAGCAGCCCGAGGGACAGGTACACTGAAGCTTTCTTT.

The chain is built from TRBV12-3 or TRBV12-4 and TRBJ2-5; 9 nucleotides align to TRBD2. Losses at the gene ends were 3 bases for V and 5 bases for J; bases not matched to a gene: 4. The CDR3 extends over 14 amino acids. The CDR3 protein is CASSFLAGEETQYF. CDR3 DNA: TGTGCCAGCAGTTTTTTAGCGGGAGAGGAGACCCAGTACTTC.

The gene calls are TRBV7-2 and TRBJ2-1; D is undetermined. The CDR3 totals 13 residues. The germline V gene has CDR1 SGHTA and CDR2 FQGNSA. The germline V and J ends were trimmed by 3 bases and 5 bases, with 8 bases remaining between them. CDR3 DNA sequence: TGTGCCAGCAGCTTTAATAGAGACAATGAGCAGTTCTTC. Translation gives CASSFNRDNEQFF. Looking up the rest from reference TRBV7-2 and TRBJ2-1 gives the full variable domain: GAGVSQSPSNKVTEKGKDVELRCDPISGHTALYWYRQSLGQGLEFLIYFQGNSAPDKSGLPSDRFSAERTGGSVSTLTIQRTQQEDSAVYLCASSFNRDNEQFFGPGTRLTVL.

This chain connects TRBV5-1 to TRBJ2-3, with D perhaps given as TRBD1 or TRBD2 (5 bases each). The CDR3 sequence is 14 residues long. The germline CDR1 and CDR2 sequences are SGHRS and YFSETQ. V lost 10 bases to trimming and J lost 2 bases, with 17 bases between them. The CDR3 protein is CAGSNGAFTDTQYF. The CDR3 DNA follows: TGCGCCGGTTCGAACGGGGCGTTCACAGATACGCAGTATTTT.

This clonotype was recorded only once. The chain joins TRBV6-1 to TRBJ1-5; D gene ambiguous. The CDR3 length is 13 residues. CDR1 is MNHNS, CDR2 SASEGT, per germline. V lost 7 bases and J lost 7, with 14 bases in between. Written as DNA, the CDR3 is TGTGCCAGCATGAGGGCAGAGGGACAGCCCCAGCATTTT. Translation: CASMRAEGQPQHF.

This clonotype occurred a few times. The rearrangement links TRBV27 to TRBJ1-2, with D perhaps matching TRBD1 (5 bases). The CDR3 is 14 residues long. V lost 6 bases and J 5 bases, leaving 16 bases between the germline ends. Germline V gene sequence: CDR1 MNHEY, CDR2 SMNVEV (reference sequence). The CDR3 loop is CASRGSGRVYGYTF. The CDR3 region has the DNA TGTGCCAGCAGAGGGTCAGGGAGGGTGTATGGCTACACCTTC.

The sample holds a few counts of this clonotype. The chain joins TRBV6-1 to TRBJ2-5, with 11 bases fitting TRBD2. With V trimmed by 6 bases and J by 3 bases, 3 bases remained unmatched. Germline CDR1 and CDR2: MNHNS and SASEGT. This CDR3 spans 14 amino acids. The CDR3 sequence: CASRPGLAEETQYF. Here the CDR3 DNA reads TGTGCCAGCAGACCGGGACTAGCGGAAGAGACCCAGTACTTC.

The V gene is TRBV30, the J gene TRBJ2-7; 8 nucleotides agree with TRBD2. The V gene's germline CDR1 is GTSNPN and CDR2 SVGIG (reference sequence). The J segment lost 7 bases and the V segment lost 4 bases, leaving 12 bases of the junction unmatched. CDR3 length: 14 residues. The CDR3 here is CAWKSKAGAGEQYF. In DNA, the CDR3 is TGTGCCTGGAAGAGTAAAGCGGGAGCGGGGGAGCAGTACTTC.

This clonotype was counted only a few times. The V call is TRBV19, the J call TRBJ1-5, with 7 bases fitting TRBD1. The junction had 6 bases not matched to a gene; V was cut back by 6 bases and J by 7 bases. Germline CDR1 reads LNHDA; CDR2 reads SQIVND (reference sequence). This CDR3 spans 13 amino acids. The CDR3 sequence: CASRETGNQPQHF. CDR3 nucleotides: TGTGCCAGTAGGGAGACAGGGAACCAGCCCCAGCATTTT.

This clonotype is a singleton in its sample. This chain connects TRBV28 to TRBJ1-6; D gene ambiguous. Germline V lookup: CDR1 MDHEN, CDR2 SYDVKM. The length of the CDR3 is 15 residues. V dropped 2 bases and J dropped 4 bases, with 9 bases sitting between them. CDR3 nucleotides: TGTGCCAGCAGTTTAGGGGAGGGTTATAATTCACCCCTCCACTTT. Amino acid sequence: CASSLGEGYNSPLHF.

This chain links TRBV20-1 with TRBJ2-1; D ambiguous. The CDR3 sequence is 12 residues long. Germline loops: CDR1 DFQATT, CDR2 SNEGSKA (reference sequence). The germline V and J ends were trimmed by 1 base and 7 bases, with 8 bases remaining between them. The CDR3, as DNA: TGCAGTGCTAGAGGGGGTTGGAATGAGCAGTTCTTC. This sequence encodes CSARGGWNEQFF.